The 18 T cell receptor beta chains below all came from one sample that was sequenced in a study of T-cell reconstitution after alpha-beta-depleted transplantation in children. TCRbeta library construction was performed incorporating unique molecular identifiers. TCRdb used MiXCR to reprocess the PCR reads, holding one entry per CDR3 protein. The sample lists 600,000 to 700,000 distinct CDR3 sequences; around a sixth were seen once. The sequencing here drew on PBMCs from the stem cell graft donor, taken from the stem cell graft. Receptors were obtained from a human donor who donated a stem cell graft to a child with acute myeloid leukemia.

This clonotype was counted ten times or more. The V gene is TRBV7-2, the J gene TRBJ1-2, with a tentative D call TRBD1 (5 bases). The germline gives CDR1 SGHTA, CDR2 FQGNSA. The CDR3 runs to 17 residues. Between the trimmed V and J ends, which lost 2 bases and 1 base, there was a span of 17 bases. The CDR3 nucleotides are TGTGCCAGCAGCTTAAGGGTCGGTGGGGCGAGTAACTATGGCTACACCTTC. It is translated as CASSLRVGGASNYGYTF.

This chain links TRBV7-2 with TRBJ1-1, with 8 bases that match TRBD1. The trim removed 2 bases at V and 6 bases at J, leaving 8 bases unmatched. The CDR3 totals 15 residues. Looked up from germline, CDR1 is SGHTA and CDR2 is FQGNSA. Here the CDR3 DNA reads TGTGCCAGCAGCTTAAAATGGCAGGGGGCCTCTGAAGCTTTCTTT. Protein sequence: CASSLKWQGASEAFF. The whole variable domain, remainder taken from reference TRBV7-2 and TRBJ1-1, is GAGVSQSPSNKVTEKGKDVELRCDPISGHTALYWYRQSLGQGLEFLIYFQGNSAPDKSGLPSDRFSAERTGGSVSTLTIQRTQQEDSAVYLCASSLKWQGASEAFFGQGTRLTVV.

The V and J genes are TRBV15 and TRBJ1-5; 7 nucleotides align to TRBD1. The V gene end was trimmed by 0 bases and the J gene end by 1 base; junction bases not matched to a gene: 0. CDR3 length: 15 amino acids. The germline CDR1 and CDR2 sequences are LNHNV and YYDKDF (reference sequence). For the CDR3, the DNA is TGTGCCACCAGCAGAGAGGACAGGAGCAATCAGCCCCAGCATTTT. This gives the protein CATSREDRSNQPQHF.

The J gene is TRBJ2-1, the V gene TRBV7-2; 8 positions match TRBD1. The ends lost 5 bases at V and 7 bases at J; junction bases unmatched: 10. Germline loops: CDR1 SGHTA, CDR2 FQGNSA. The CDR3 is 15 residues long. CDR3: CASSPAGGSKNEQFF. Written as DNA, the CDR3 is TGTGCCAGCAGCCCCGCAGGGGGCTCGAAAAATGAGCAGTTCTTC.

The CDR3 sequence is CASSFGDKRNYGYTF. In nucleotides, the CDR3 is TGTGCCAGCAGTTTTGGGGACAAGAGGAACTATGGCTACACCTTC. The chain is built from TRBV28 and TRBJ1-2; D possibly corresponds to TRBD1 (6 bases). Trimming removed 3 bases from V and 2 bases from J, with 13 bases in between. Germline V gene data show CDR1 as MDHEN and CDR2 as SYDVKM. The CDR3 totals 15 residues.

This clonotype was detected ten times or more. The gene calls are TRBV30 and TRBJ1-1; D is ambiguous. The CDR3 loop spans 13 amino acids. Germline V gene lookup returns CDR1 GTSNPN and CDR2 SVGIG (reference sequence). V lost 0 bases to trimming and J lost 7 bases, with 12 bases between them. The DNA for the CDR3 is TGTGCCTGGAGTGTCAGGCGCCGCCTTGAAGCTTTCTTT. It is translated as CAWSVRRRLEAFF.

This clonotype was recorded many times. The gene calls are TRBV20-1 and TRBJ2-3, with D perhaps matching TRBD2 (5 bases). From germline, CDR1 is DFQATT and CDR2 SNEGSKA (reference sequence). This CDR3 contains 14 residues. V was cut by 5 bases and J by 6 bases, with 18 bases left in between. CDR3 loop: CSARLEAVGDTQYF. CDR3 nucleotides: TGCAGTGCTCGGCTAGAAGCGGTCGGTGATACGCAGTATTTT.

The chain carries TRBV6-6 and TRBJ1-5, with D tentatively TRBD1 (5 bases). The CDR3 covers 13 residues. The V end was cut by 8 bases, the J end by 7 bases, with 15 bases between. Looked up from germline, CDR1 is MNHNY and CDR2 is SVGAGI (reference sequence). CDR3 sequence: CASVRTFNQPQHF. As DNA, the CDR3 is TGTGCCAGCGTCAGGACATTCAACCAGCCCCAGCATTTT.

The chain links TRBV5-6 to TRBJ2-1; TRBD1 matches 7 bases. From germline, CDR1 is SGHDT and CDR2 YYEEEE. After removal of 1 base from V and 7 bases from J, the junction contained 8 bases not matched to a gene. The CDR3 is 15 residues long. This chain's CDR3 is CASSLRQGQGNEQFF. The CDR3 nucleotides read TGTGCCAGCAGCTTGAGACAGGGCCAGGGGAATGAGCAGTTCTTC.

This chain links TRBV12-3 or TRBV12-4 with TRBJ2-1; 9 nucleotides line up with TRBD1. The V segment lost 7 bases and the J segment 0 bases; nucleotides outside the gene matches: 7. The CDR3 totals 16 residues. For the CDR3, the DNA is TGTGCCAGCATCCCGACAGGGGGAGGCTCCTACAATGAGCAGTTCTTC. Protein: CASIPTGGGSYNEQFF.

This rearrangement joins TRBV25-1 to TRBJ2-1; D call uncertain. The CDR3 has 11 residues. Germline CDR1 MGHDK, CDR2 SYGVNS. The V gene lost 1 base and the J gene lost 10 bases, with 5 bases spanning the gap. CDR3 in amino acids: CASSESREQFF. The CDR3 DNA sequence: TGTGCCAGCAGTGAATCAAGAGAGCAGTTCTTC.

Points on this clonotype: A much bigger clone sits one base away, suggesting this may be a read error. The chain links TRBV7-2 to TRBJ1-2; no definite D call. Germline assignment: CDR1 SGHTA and CDR2 FQGNSA. There are 14 residues in the CDR3. V was trimmed by 5 bases and J by 4 bases, leaving 14 bases between them. The CDR3 reads CASSPSAAPYGYTF. CDR3 coding DNA: TGTGCCAGCAGCCCTAGTGCAGCGCCCTATGGCTACACCTTC.

This clonotype was found a few times. The chain joins TRBV11-3 to TRBJ1-2, with TRBD1 identical over 7 bases. This CDR3 is 16 amino acids long. Germline CDR1 SGHNT, CDR2 YENEEA. V lost 1 base, J lost 4 bases, and 9 bases stayed unmatched. Written as DNA, the CDR3 is TGTGCCAGCAGCTTAGGAGGGGGCGAGCCTGCCTATGGCTACACCTTC. Encoded protein: CASSLGGGEPAYGYTF.

This clonotype was counted ten times or more. V and J are TRBV5-1 and TRBJ2-1; 7 nucleotides match TRBD2. V dropped 4 bases and J dropped 3; count of bases not matched to a gene: 7. The CDR3 contains 15 residues. The germline gives CDR1 SGHRS, CDR2 YFSETQ. CDR3 in amino acids: CASSPGGRYYNEQFF. The DNA for the CDR3 is TGCGCCAGCAGCCCGGGGGGACGCTACTACAATGAGCAGTTCTTC.

On this clonotype: A much larger clone is a single base away; this may be a read error. This chain links TRBV20-1 with TRBJ2-7, with 8 bases matching TRBD2. Germline CDR1 is DFQATT and CDR2 is SNEGSKA (reference sequence). The CDR3 spans 14 residues. J lost 9 bases, V lost 1 base, and 11 bases had no gene match. The CDR3 loop reads CSARAAGATEGQYF. The CDR3 DNA reads as TGCAGTGCTAGAGCAGCGGGGGCCACGGAGGGGCAGTACTTC.

The sample holds many counts of this clonotype. This chain connects TRBV20-1 to TRBJ2-3; perhaps TRBD1 as D (7 bases). Germline V CDR1 and CDR2: DFQATT, SNEGSKA (reference sequence). This CDR3 contains 12 residues. V lost 4 bases to trimming and J lost 13 bases, with 18 bases between them. CDR3 loop: CSANRGVRGKYF. CDR3 bases: TGCAGTGCTAACAGGGGAGTGCGGGGAAAGTATTTT.

This clonotype was observed at least ten times. The chain has TRBV20-1 and TRBJ2-4; TRBD1 aligns across 12 bases. The germline V gene encodes CDR1 DFQATT and CDR2 SNEGSKA (reference sequence). The CDR3 has 17 amino acids. With V trimmed by 6 bases and J by 8 bases, 17 bases remained unmatched. This CDR3 is CSAGTELSGQGADIQYF. Here the CDR3 DNA reads TGCAGTGCCGGAACGGAACTGTCGGGACAGGGGGCTGACATTCAGTACTTC.

This clonotype has ten or more counts. The genes are TRBV5-5 and TRBJ1-2; TRBD1 matches at 8 bases. Trimming cost V 3 bases and J 8 bases; bases outside gene matches: 15. This CDR3 is 16 amino acids long. Germline CDR1 SGHKS, CDR2 YYEKEE (reference sequence). The CDR3 sequence is CASSSYGQGGREGYTF. CDR3 DNA: TGTGCCAGCAGCTCATACGGACAGGGAGGCCGAGAAGGCTACACCTTC.